This T cell receptor beta chain stems from a study of OX40 agonist ivuxolimab in advanced cancers. Study at large: Anti-PD-1, anti-PD-L1 or anti-CTLA-4 therapy given earlier was allowed, and 30% to 45% had some.

Sequencing used immunoSEQ multiplex PCR; TCRdb keeps in-frame clones, though not all of them. The sample records tens of thousands of clones, nearly 90% being singletons. The ends were cut back, 0 bases at V and 0 bases at J, with 11 bases in the middle. Germline assignment: CDR1 SGHAT and CDR2 FQNNGV. The CDR3 consists of 17 residues. This TCR came from an adult with an advanced solid tumor such as melanoma, head and neck, liver or kidney cancer. The specimen was CD4+ or CD8+ T cells sorted from blood, collected in a trial of the OX40 agonist ivuxolimab. The rearrangement links TRBV11-2 to TRBJ2-2; D is ambiguous. CDR3 DNA sequence: TGTGCCAGCAGCTTAGATCGCGGTAGTGCGAACACCGGGGAGCTGTTTTTT. This gives the protein CASSLDRGSANTGELFF.